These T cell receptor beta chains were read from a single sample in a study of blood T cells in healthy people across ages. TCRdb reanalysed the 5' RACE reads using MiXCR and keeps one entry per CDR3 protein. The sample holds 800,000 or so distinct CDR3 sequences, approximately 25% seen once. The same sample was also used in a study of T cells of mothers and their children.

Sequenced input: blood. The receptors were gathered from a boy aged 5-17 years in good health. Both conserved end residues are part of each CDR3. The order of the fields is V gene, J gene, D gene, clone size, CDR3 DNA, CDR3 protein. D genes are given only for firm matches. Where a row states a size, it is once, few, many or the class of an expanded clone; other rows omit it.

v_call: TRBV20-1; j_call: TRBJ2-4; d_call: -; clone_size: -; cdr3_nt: TGCAGTGCTAGAGATTACAGTTTCTCCAAAAACATTCAGTACTTC; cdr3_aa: CSARDYSFSKNIQYF
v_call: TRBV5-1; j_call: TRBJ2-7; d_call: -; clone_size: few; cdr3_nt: TGCGCCAGCAGCTCTACCTATACCTACGAGCAGTACTTC; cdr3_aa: CASSSTYTYEQYF
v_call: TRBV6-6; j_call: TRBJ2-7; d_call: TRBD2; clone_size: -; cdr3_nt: TGTGCCAGCAGTTACATGACTAGCGCAAAGGATTACGAGCAGTACTTC; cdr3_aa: CASSYMTSAKDYEQYF
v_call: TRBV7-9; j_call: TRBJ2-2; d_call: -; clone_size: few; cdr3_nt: TGTGCCAGCAGCTTAGGATCGGGCACCAACACCGGGGAGCTGTTTTTT; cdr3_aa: CASSLGSGTNTGELFF
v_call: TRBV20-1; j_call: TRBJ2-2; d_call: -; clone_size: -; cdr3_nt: TGCACTGCTGCCGGTGCGGGCACCGGGGAGCTGTTTTTT; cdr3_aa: CTAAGAGTGELFF
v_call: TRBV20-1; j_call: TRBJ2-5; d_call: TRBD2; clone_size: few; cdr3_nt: TGCAGTGCTAGTCTGGCGGGGGGTAAGAAGACCCAGTACTTC; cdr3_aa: CSASLAGGKKTQYF
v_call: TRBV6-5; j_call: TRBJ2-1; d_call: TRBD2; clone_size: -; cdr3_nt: TGTGCCAGCAGTTACTCCGGGGGGAACTACAATGAGCAGTTCTTC; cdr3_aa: CASSYSGGNYNEQFF
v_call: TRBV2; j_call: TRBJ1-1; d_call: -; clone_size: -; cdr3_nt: TGTGCCAGCAGATTACTCGCCGGGACACCTAACACTGAAGCTTTCTTT; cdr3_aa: CASRLLAGTPNTEAFF
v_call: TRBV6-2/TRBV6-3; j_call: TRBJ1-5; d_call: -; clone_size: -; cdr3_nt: TGTGCCAGCAGTTGGGTCCAGGGGCAGCCCCAGCATTTT; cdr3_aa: CASSWVQGQPQHF
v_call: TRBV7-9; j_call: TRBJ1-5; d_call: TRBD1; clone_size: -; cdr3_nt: TGTGCCAGCAGTTCCACCCCCGGGACAGGAAGTATGGATCAGCCCCAGCATTTT; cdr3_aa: CASSSTPGTGSMDQPQHF
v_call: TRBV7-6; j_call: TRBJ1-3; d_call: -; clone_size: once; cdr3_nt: TGTGCCAGCAGCTTAGCGGTCGTGGGCGCTGGAAACACCATATATTTT; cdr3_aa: CASSLAVVGAGNTIYF
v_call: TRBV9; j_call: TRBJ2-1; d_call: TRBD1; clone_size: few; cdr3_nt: TGTGCCAGCACCGGTGCCGGGACAGGGCTTAGAGAGCAGTTCTTC; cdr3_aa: CASTGAGTGLREQFF
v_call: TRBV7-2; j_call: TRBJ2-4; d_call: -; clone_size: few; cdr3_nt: TGTGCCAGCAGCCAAATCCCCCTGGGAATGGGGGGTAAAAACATTCAGTACTTC; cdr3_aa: CASSQIPLGMGGKNIQYF
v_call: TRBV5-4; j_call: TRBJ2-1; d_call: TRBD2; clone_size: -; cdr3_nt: TGTGCCAGCACGCAGGGCGGGAGCTCCTACAATGAGCAGTTCTTC; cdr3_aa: CASTQGGSSYNEQFF
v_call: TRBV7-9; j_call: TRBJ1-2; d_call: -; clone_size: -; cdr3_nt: TGTGCCAGCAGCTTAAAGCCGGTCATGATGGGCTACACCTTC; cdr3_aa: CASSLKPVMMGYTF
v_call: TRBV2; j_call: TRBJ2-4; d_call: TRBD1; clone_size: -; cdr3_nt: TGTGCCAGCAGCCCCGACAGGGGGCCTAAAAACATTCAGTACTTC; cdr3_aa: CASSPDRGPKNIQYF
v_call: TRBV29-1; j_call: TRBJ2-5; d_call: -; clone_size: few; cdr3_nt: TGCAGCGTTGAAGAGGGTACAGAGACCCAGTACTTC; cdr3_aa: CSVEEGTETQYF
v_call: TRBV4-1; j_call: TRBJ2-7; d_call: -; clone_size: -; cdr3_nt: TGCGCCAGCAGCCAGGTACCGGGGGACTCCTACGAGCAGTACTTC; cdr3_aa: CASSQVPGDSYEQYF
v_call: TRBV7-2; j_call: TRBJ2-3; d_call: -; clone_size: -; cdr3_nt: TGTGCCAGCAGCCCAGCTCCGTTTGGGGGAGTGACAGATACGCAGTATTTT; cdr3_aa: CASSPAPFGGVTDTQYF
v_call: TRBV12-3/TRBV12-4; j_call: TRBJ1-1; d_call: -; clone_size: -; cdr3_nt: TGTGCCAGCAGTTTGGTAGGTCTATCAGCTTTCTTT; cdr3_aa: CASSLVGLSAFF
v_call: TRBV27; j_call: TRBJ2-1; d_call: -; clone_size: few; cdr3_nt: TGTGCCAGCAGTTTAAGAGGCAGGTACAATGAGCAGTTCTTC; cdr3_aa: CASSLRGRYNEQFF
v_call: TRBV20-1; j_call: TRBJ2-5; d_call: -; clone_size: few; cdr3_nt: TGCAGTGCTAGAGATTCGGGCAGCGTCCAAGAGACCCAGTACTTC; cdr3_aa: CSARDSGSVQETQYF
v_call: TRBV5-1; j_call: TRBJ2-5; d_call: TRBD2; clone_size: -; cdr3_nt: TGCGCCAGCAGCTTGCAACTAGCGGGAGGGGAGGATGAGACCCAGCACTTC; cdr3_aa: CASSLQLAGGEDETQHF
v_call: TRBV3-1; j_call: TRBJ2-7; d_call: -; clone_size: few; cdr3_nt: TGTGCCAGCAGCCAATCTATCTACGAGCAGTACTTC; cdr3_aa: CASSQSIYEQYF
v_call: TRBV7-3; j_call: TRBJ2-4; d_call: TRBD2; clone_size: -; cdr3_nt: TGTGCCAGCAGCTTAATGCCCGGGGGGGCCCTTAACATTCAGTACTTC; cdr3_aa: CASSLMPGGALNIQYF
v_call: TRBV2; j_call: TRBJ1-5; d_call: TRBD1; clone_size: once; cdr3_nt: TGTGCCAGCAGTGGGGGGACAGGGGGTTTCAATCAGCCCCAGCATTTT; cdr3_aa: CASSGGTGGFNQPQHF
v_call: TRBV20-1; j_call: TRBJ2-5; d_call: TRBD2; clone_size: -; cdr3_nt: TGCAGTGCTAGTAATGCGTTGCGGGAGGCCCAAGAGACCCAGTACTTC; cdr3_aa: CSASNALREAQETQYF
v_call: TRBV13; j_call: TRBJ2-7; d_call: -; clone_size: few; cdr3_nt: TGTGCCAGCAGCTTTTTTGCAGGGCCCTACGAGCAGTACTTC; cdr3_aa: CASSFFAGPYEQYF
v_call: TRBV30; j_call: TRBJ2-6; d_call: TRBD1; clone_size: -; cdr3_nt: TGTGCCTGGAGTAGGGACAGGACAAACTCTGGGGCCAACGTCCTGACTTTC; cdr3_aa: CAWSRDRTNSGANVLTF
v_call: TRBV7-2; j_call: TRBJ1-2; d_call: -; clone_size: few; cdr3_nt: TGTGCCAGCAGCTTAGATTCAGGGCAATATGGCTACACCTTC; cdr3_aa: CASSLDSGQYGYTF
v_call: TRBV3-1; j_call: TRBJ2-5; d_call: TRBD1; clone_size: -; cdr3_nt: TGTGCCAGCAGCCCGCAGGGGGTGACAAAAGAGACCCAGTACTTC; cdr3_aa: CASSPQGVTKETQYF
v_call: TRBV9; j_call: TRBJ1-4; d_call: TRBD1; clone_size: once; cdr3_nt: TGTGCCAGCAGCGGGAGGGACAGTAATGAAAAACTGTTTTTT; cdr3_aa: CASSGRDSNEKLFF
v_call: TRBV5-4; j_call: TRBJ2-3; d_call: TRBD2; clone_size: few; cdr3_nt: TGTGCCAGCAGCAGACTAGCGGGCTTCACAGATACGCAGTATTTT; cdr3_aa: CASSRLAGFTDTQYF
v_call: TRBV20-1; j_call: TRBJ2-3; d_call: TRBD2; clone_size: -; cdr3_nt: TGCAGTGCTAAACTCCCGGGACTAGCCTACACAGATACGCAGTATTTT; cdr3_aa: CSAKLPGLAYTDTQYF
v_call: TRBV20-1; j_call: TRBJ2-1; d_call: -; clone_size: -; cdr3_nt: TGCAGTGCGGCACTGTCCTACAATGAGCAGTTCTTC; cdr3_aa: CSAALSYNEQFF
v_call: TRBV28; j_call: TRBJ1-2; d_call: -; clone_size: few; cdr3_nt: TGTGCCAGCAGTTTAGCGGGTCTGGATGGCTACACCTTC; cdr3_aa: CASSLAGLDGYTF
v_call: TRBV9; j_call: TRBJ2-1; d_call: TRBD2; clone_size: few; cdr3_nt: TGTGCCAGCAGCGTAGAGGGACTAGCCTTCAATGAGCAGTTCTTC; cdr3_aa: CASSVEGLAFNEQFF
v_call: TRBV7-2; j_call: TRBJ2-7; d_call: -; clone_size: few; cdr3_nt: TGTGCCAGCAGCTCGGGGCGCCTACTGGGGCAGTACTTC; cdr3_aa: CASSSGRLLGQYF
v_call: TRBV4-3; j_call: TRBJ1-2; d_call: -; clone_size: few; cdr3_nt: TGCGCCAGCAGCCAAGACAGTCCGACAGTAGCTAACTATGGCTACACCTTC; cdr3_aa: CASSQDSPTVANYGYTF
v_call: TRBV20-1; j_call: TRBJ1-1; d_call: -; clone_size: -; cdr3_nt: TGCAGTGCTAGAGGAGGTTTTGGGTTTGATGAAGCTTTCTTT; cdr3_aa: CSARGGFGFDEAFF
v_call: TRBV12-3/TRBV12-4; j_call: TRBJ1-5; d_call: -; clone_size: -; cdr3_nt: TGTGCCAGCAGCCCCGGGACGGCATGGGGGCCCCAGCATTTT; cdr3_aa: CASSPGTAWGPQHF
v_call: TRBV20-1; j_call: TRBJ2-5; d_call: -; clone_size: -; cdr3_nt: TGCAGTGCTCCCTATGGGGTGGGAGTGACCCAGTACTTC; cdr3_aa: CSAPYGVGVTQYF
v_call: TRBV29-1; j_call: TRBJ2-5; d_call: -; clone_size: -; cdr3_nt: TGCAGCGTTGTTGGTCAGAAAGAGACCCAGTACTTC; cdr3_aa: CSVVGQKETQYF
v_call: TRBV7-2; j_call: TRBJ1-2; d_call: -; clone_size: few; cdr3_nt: TGTGCCACTCTAGAGGAGAAGGGCTACACCTTC; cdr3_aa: CATLEEKGYTF
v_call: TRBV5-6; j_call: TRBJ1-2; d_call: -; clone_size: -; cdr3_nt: TGTGCCAGCAGCTTTCGCGAAGGCCCCAGTGGCTACACCTTC; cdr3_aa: CASSFREGPSGYTF